These 4 T cell receptor beta chains were sequenced from one sample in a study of cytomegalovirus exposure and HLA in healthy donors. PCR primers comprised 60 Vbeta and 13 Jbeta primers. The table came from immunoSEQ multiplex PCR; TCRdb's copy has only in-frame clones and leaves some out. The sample holds about 160,000 clones, approximately 80% seen once. The specimen sequenced was PBMCs. The receptors here all came from a woman between 40 and 50 years old in good health and CMV-seropositive.

The CDR3 spells CASSPAPAGANVLTF. The CDR3 coding sequence is TGTGCCAGCAGCCCCGCCCCGGCTGGGGCCAACGTCCTGACTTTC. V and J are TRBV9 and TRBJ2-6, with D hard to call. The germline CDR1 and CDR2 sequences are SGDLS and YYNGEE. The ends were cut back, 4 bases at V and 2 bases at J, with 10 bases in the middle. The CDR3 has 15 residues.

Of note for this clone: Other DNA sequences in this sample translate to the same CDR3. The genes are TRBV11-2 and TRBJ2-3; TRBD2 is a possible D gene (7 bases). V was clipped by 0 bases and J by 4 bases, with 11 bases between them. This CDR3 is 15 amino acids long. Germline CDR1 reads SGHAT; CDR2 reads FQNNGV. This chain's CDR3 is CASSLEGAGADTQYF. The CDR3 region has the DNA TGTGCCAGCAGCTTAGAGGGGGCGGGGGCAGATACGCAGTATTTT.

This clone was observed a few times. The junction does not match germline at one end; this may be a read error. This chain joins TRBV2 and TRBJ2-6; tentatively, D is TRBD1 (5 bases). The CDR3 runs 15 residues. Germline V gene sequence: CDR1 SNHLY, CDR2 FYNNEI. CDR3 nucleotide sequence: TGTGCCAGCAGTGATTGGAGCTCTGGGGCCAACGGCCTGACTTTC. Translation gives CASSDWSSGANGLTF.

The count of this clone is one. This chain links TRBV11-3 with TRBJ2-3; D is undetermined. The CDR3 extends over 14 amino acids. V dropped 3 bases and J dropped 6 bases, with 13 bases sitting between them. Germline CDR1 SGHNT, CDR2 YENEEA. The CDR3 is CASSFSSGGDTQYF. DNA for the CDR3: TGTGCCAGCAGCTTTTCTTCGGGTGGGGATACGCAGTATTTT.